Listed here are 20 T cell receptor beta chains from one sample, sequenced in a study of Ad26.COV2.S vaccination and SARS-CoV-2 variants. This table comes from immunoSEQ multiplex PCR, and its TCRdb copy is limited to in-frame clones, with some not included. The data show over 450,000 clones, with about 89% seen just once and around 1.6% held by the top ten. Sample treatment: 19 received Ad26.COV2.S at low or high dose, single or two shots; several received placebo; per-sample allocation not given. Sampling was done on day 63 after the first vaccine or placebo injection. This specimen was peripheral blood, taken in a trial of Ad26.COV2.S vaccine versus placebo. Receptors originate from a person aged 18-65 years who received the Ad26.COV2.S COVID-19 vaccine or a placebo.

The gene calls are TRBV19 and TRBJ2-7; perhaps TRBD1 as D (6 bases). CDR3 length: 13 residues. Per germline, CDR1 LNHDA and CDR2 SQIVND (reference sequence). Trimming took off 8 bases at V and 3 bases at J, with 14 bases between the two ends. In DNA form, the CDR3 reads TGTGCCAGTGCCCACAGGGCCAACTACGAGCAGTACTTC. It is translated as CASAHRANYEQYF. Drawing the rest from reference TRBV19 and TRBJ2-7, the complete variable domain is DGGITQSPKYLFRKEGQNVTLSCEQNLNHDAMYWYRQDPGQGLRLIYYSQIVNDFQKGDIAEGYSVSREKKESFPLTVTSAQKNPTAFYLCASAHRANYEQYFGPGTRLTVT.

The gene calls are TRBV5-5 and TRBJ2-2; D may be TRBD1 (5 bases). Germline assignment: CDR1 SGHKS and CDR2 YYEKEE (reference sequence). CDR3 length: 19 amino acids. Trimming took 0 bases from V and 2 from J, leaving 20 bases between them. The CDR3 DNA follows: TGTGCCAGCAGCTTGGTAGTGGTGTCGGTCAGGGCTAACACCGGGGAGCTGTTTTTT. Translation gives CASSLVVVSVRANTGELFF.

J is TRBJ2-7 and V is TRBV19; TRBD1 is a possible D gene (5 bases). This CDR3 comprises 16 residues. V lost 3 bases, J lost 4 bases, and 19 bases lay in between. Germline-derived CDR1 and CDR2 are LNHDA and SQIVND (reference sequence). This chain's CDR3 is CASSMTGQGFLYEQYF. The CDR3 DNA is TGTGCCAGTAGTATGACGGGTCAGGGATTCCTGTACGAGCAGTACTTC.

DNA for the CDR3: TGTGCCAGCAGTTACGGACAGGGTAGCAATGAGCAGTTCTTC. This translates into CASSYGQGSNEQFF. The chain recombines TRBV27 with TRBJ2-1; 8 positions agree with TRBD1. Germline values: CDR1 MNHEY, CDR2 SMNVEV (reference sequence). CDR3 length: 14 residues. With V trimmed by 4 bases and J by 6 bases, 5 bases remained unmatched.

The V and J genes are TRBV7-3 and TRBJ2-1; no firm D call. In germline, CDR1 is SGHTA, CDR2 FQGTGA. There are 17 residues in the CDR3. V gave up 0 bases and J gave up 2 bases, with 14 bases separating them. DNA of the CDR3: TGTGCCAGCAGCTTAACCCCGTTATCCCCCACCTACAATGAGCAGTTCTTC. It encodes CASSLTPLSPTYNEQFF.

Only one count was recorded for this clone. The chain has TRBV25-1 and TRBJ1-5; 7 bases are a match to TRBD1. Germline V gives CDR1 MGHDK, CDR2 SYGVNS. This CDR3 comprises 15 residues. J lost 2 bases, V lost 4 bases, and 5 bases had no gene match. Here the CDR3 reads CASSGQGLGNQPQHF. In DNA form, the CDR3 reads TGTGCCAGCAGTGGACAGGGTTTGGGCAATCAGCCCCAGCATTTT.

This rearrangement joins TRBV9 to TRBJ2-1; TRBD2 aligns across 8 bases. Germline values: CDR1 SGDLS, CDR2 YYNGEE. Unmatched junction bases numbered 5, after V lost 0 bases and J lost 3 bases. The CDR3 runs 16 residues. Here the CDR3 DNA reads TGTGCCAGCAGCGTAGCGGGGGGGCCTTTCTACAATGAGCAGTTCTTC. Its protein is CASSVAGGPFYNEQFF. Full variable domain (remainder filled in from reference TRBV9 and TRBJ2-1): DSGVTQTPKHLITATGQRVTLRCSPRSGDLSVYWYQQSLDQGLQFLIQYYNGEERAKGNILERFSAQQFPDLHSELNLSSLELGDSALYFCASSVAGGPFYNEQFFGPGTRLTVL.

The chain recombines TRBV5-4 with TRBJ2-1; D tentatively fits TRBD1 or TRBD2 (5 bases each). The ends were cut back, 1 base at V and 1 base at J, with 15 bases in the middle. The germline gives CDR1 SGHNT, CDR2 YYREEE (reference sequence). CDR3 length: 17 amino acids. The CDR3 sequence: CASSLYGALISYNEQFF. The DNA for the CDR3 is TGTGCCAGCAGCTTGTACGGGGCCTTGATTTCCTACAATGAGCAGTTCTTC. The variable domain in full, completed from reference TRBV5-4 and TRBJ2-1, reads ETGVTQSPTHLIKTRGQQVTLRCSSQSGHNTVSWYQQALGQGPQFIFQYYREEENGRGNFPPRFSGLQFPNYSSELNVNALELDDSALYLCASSLYGALISYNEQFFGPGTRLTVL.

The chain couples TRBV28 to TRBJ2-7; possibly TRBD1 for D (7 bases). The germline gives CDR1 MDHEN, CDR2 SYDVKM. This CDR3 has 18 residues. V gave up 4 bases and J gave up 4 bases, with 26 bases separating them. The chain's CDR3 is CASSYPKGALGGSYEQYF. The CDR3 DNA reads as TGTGCCAGCAGTTACCCCAAGGGGGCCCTGGGAGGTTCGTACGAGCAGTACTTC.

This clone was recorded only once. The V gene is TRBV24-1, the J gene TRBJ2-1, with 14 bases lining up with TRBD2. This CDR3 contains 16 residues. Per the germline V gene, CDR1 is KGHDR and CDR2 is SFDVKD. The J segment lost 6 bases and the V segment lost 4 bases, leaving 4 bases of the junction unmatched. DNA of the CDR3: TGTGCCACCAGTGACTTGGGACTAGCGGGAGCCAATGAGCAGTTCTTC. Translated: CATSDLGLAGANEQFF.

V and J are TRBV5-6 and TRBJ1-3; 7 bases are a match to TRBD1. The CDR3 is made up of 17 amino acids. Germline assignment: CDR1 SGHDT and CDR2 YYEEEE. The J segment lost 3 bases and the V segment lost 0 bases, leaving 9 bases of the junction unmatched. CDR3 sequence (DNA): TGTGCCAGCAGCTTGGGACAGGGATCCCCTTTTGGAAACACCATATATTTT. Amino acid sequence: CASSLGQGSPFGNTIYF.

This sequence joins TRBV28 and TRBJ1-2, with 7 positions matching TRBD1. Germline assignment: CDR1 MDHEN and CDR2 SYDVKM. The CDR3 has 11 residues. After removal of 3 bases from V and 14 bases from J, the junction contained 6 bases not matched to a gene. DNA of the CDR3: TGTGCCAGCAGTTTTCCTGACAGGGTGACCTTC. Translation gives CASSFPDRVTF.

CDR3 loop: CASSVGPTGQGTYEQYF. CDR3 DNA: TGTGCCAGCAGCGTAGGCCCAACGGGACAGGGGACCTACGAGCAGTACTTC. The chain recombines TRBV9 with TRBJ2-7; TRBD1 agrees at 10 bases. CDR3 length: 17 residues. Germline V gene lookup returns CDR1 SGDLS and CDR2 YYNGEE. The ends lost 0 bases at V and 2 bases at J; junction bases unmatched: 8.

The rearrangement links TRBV30 to TRBJ1-6; D possibly corresponds to TRBD1 (6 bases). Germline V lookup: CDR1 GTSNPN, CDR2 SVGIG (reference sequence). Trimming stripped 2 bases from V and 7 bases from J, with 21 bases between. The CDR3 runs to 17 residues. The CDR3 bases are TGTGCCTGGAGTATCGGGAGGACAGATTGGGCAAATTCACCCCTCCACTTT. It specifies CAWSIGRTDWANSPLHF.

This sequence joins TRBV7-6 and TRBJ2-3, with 9 bases identical to TRBD1. Germline values: CDR1 SGHVS, CDR2 FNYEAQ. V shed 1 base and J 3 bases; nucleotides not matched to a gene: 11. This CDR3 spans 18 amino acids. The CDR3 DNA is TGTGCCAGCAGCTTAGGACTAGGCGTACAGGGGGCTACAGATACGCAGTATTTT. Translation: CASSLGLGVQGATDTQYF.

V is TRBV19 and J is TRBJ1-2, with D tentatively TRBD1 (6 bases). The CDR3 totals 14 residues. Deletions cut 5 bases from V and 1 base from J, with 11 bases between. Germline V CDR1 and CDR2: LNHDA, SQIVND (reference sequence). CDR3 DNA: TGTGCCAGTAGTCTCGTACAGGGTAACTATGGCTACACCTTC. Residues: CASSLVQGNYGYTF.

J is TRBJ2-1 and V is TRBV6-9; D remains ambiguous. The V end lost 2 bases, the J end lost 0 bases, and 11 bases lay between the germline ends. Germline CDR1 and CDR2: MNHGY and SVAAGI. This CDR3 comprises 16 residues. The CDR3 region is CASSYPHGTSYNEQFF. CDR3 bases: TGTGCCAGCAGTTATCCCCACGGAACCTCCTACAATGAGCAGTTCTTC.

The chain employs TRBV6-1 and TRBJ1-1, with a weak D call TRBD1 (5 bases). CDR3 length: 17 amino acids. Deletions cut 3 bases from V and 9 bases from J, with 26 bases between. The germline V gene has CDR1 MNHNS and CDR2 SASEGT. The CDR3 here is CASSESPSGGGRHQAFF. The CDR3 nucleotides read TGTGCCAGCAGTGAGTCCCCCTCGGGGGGTGGAAGACATCAAGCTTTCTTT.

This clone was counted only a few times. This CDR3 is CASSTFGQGLSYNSPLHF. Here the CDR3 DNA reads TGTGCCAGCAGCACGTTCGGACAGGGGCTCTCCTATAATTCACCCCTCCACTTT. The chain combines TRBV6-2 or TRBV6-3 with TRBJ1-6; 9 positions agree with TRBD1. The CDR3 runs to 18 residues. The junction had 9 bases not matched to a gene; V was cut back by 6 bases and J by 0 bases. Germline-derived CDR1 and CDR2 are MNHEY and SVGEGT.

This rearrangement joins TRBV5-1 to TRBJ2-7; 9 bases map to TRBD1. Trimming at V came to 3 bases and at J to 4 bases, leaving 8 bases not matched to a gene. Germline V gene data show CDR1 as SGHRS and CDR2 as YFSETQ. The CDR3 runs 15 residues. The CDR3 bases are TGCGCCAGCAGCTCCGGGACAGGGTACTCGTACGAGCAGTACTTC. Its protein product is CASSSGTGYSYEQYF.